These 27 T cell receptor beta chains were sequenced from one sample in a study of OX40 agonist ivuxolimab in advanced cancers. Some clones are missing from TCRdb's copy, which holds only in-frame ones; the method was immunoSEQ multiplex PCR. There are some 34,000 clones in the sample; nearly 80% occur only once, and roughly 13% lies in the top ten. The sequencing here drew on CD4+ or CD8+ T cells sorted from blood, taken in a trial of the OX40 agonist ivuxolimab. The receptors were sampled from an adult with an advanced solid tumor such as melanoma, head and neck, liver or kidney cancer.

V usage is TRBV5-1 and J usage is TRBJ2-7; D is unresolved. The germline V gene encodes CDR1 SGHRS and CDR2 YFSETQ. V was pared by 4 bases and J by 2 bases, with 10 bases between. This CDR3 has 13 residues. This CDR3 reads CASSPQYPYEQYF. The CDR3 nucleotides are TGCGCCAGCAGCCCACAATACCCCTACGAGCAGTACTTC.

A single count supports this clone. The rearrangement links TRBV6-1 to TRBJ2-5; D perhaps matches TRBD2 (8 bases). Germline CDR1 is MNHNS and CDR2 is SASEGT. V lost 10 bases and J 10 bases, leaving 28 bases between the germline ends. The CDR3 covers 15 residues. The CDR3, as DNA: TGTGCCACCCTAGGGGGCCTAGCGGGCCCAGTGAACCAGTACTTC. This codes for CATLGGLAGPVNQYF.

The sample holds one count of this clone. V usage is TRBV9 and J usage is TRBJ2-3; D is tentatively TRBD1 or TRBD2 (6 bases each). CDR1 is SGDLS, CDR2 YYNGEE, per germline. This CDR3 region has 16 residues. The ends were cut back, 4 bases at V and 2 bases at J, with 17 bases in the middle. CDR3 DNA: TGTGCCAGCAGCCCAGAATGGGGGGCGAACACAGATACGCAGTATTTT. This encodes CASSPEWGANTDTQYF.

The genes are TRBV19 and TRBJ2-3; D tentatively reads TRBD1 or TRBD2 (6 bases each). Germline loops: CDR1 LNHDA, CDR2 SQIVND (reference sequence). The CDR3 extends over 16 amino acids. Between the trimmed V and J ends, which lost 6 bases and 4 bases, there was a span of 20 bases. The CDR3 spells CASSPGAPWGPDTQYF. CDR3 nucleotide sequence: TGTGCCAGTAGCCCGGGGGCCCCATGGGGCCCAGATACGCAGTATTTT. The whole variable domain, remainder taken from reference TRBV19 and TRBJ2-3, is DGGITQSPKYLFRKEGQNVTLSCEQNLNHDAMYWYRQDPGQGLRLIYYSQIVNDFQKGDIAEGYSVSREKKESFPLTVTSAQKNPTAFYLCASSPGAPWGPDTQYFGPGTRLTVL.

This chain connects TRBV27 to TRBJ2-1, with D maybe TRBD2 (6 bases). Germline CDR1 MNHEY, CDR2 SMNVEV (reference sequence). CDR3 size: 17 residues. Trimming shortened V by 0 bases and J by 6 bases, and 18 bases separated the two germline ends. The CDR3 protein is CASSLSAEGLPPNEQFF. In DNA, the CDR3 is TGTGCCAGCAGTTTATCGGCGGAGGGCCTGCCGCCCAATGAGCAGTTCTTC.

The chain joins TRBV10-2 to TRBJ2-1; TRBD2 agrees at 7 bases. The length of the CDR3 is 16 residues. After removal of 0 bases from V and 10 bases from J, the junction contained 12 bases not matched to a gene. Germline V gives CDR1 WSHSY, CDR2 SAAADI. The CDR3: CASSESTGTILLEQFF. In nucleotides, the CDR3 is TGCGCCAGCAGTGAGTCGACGGGGACTATCTTGCTCGAGCAGTTCTTC.

The chain recombines TRBV10-3 with TRBJ1-1; no firm D call. This CDR3 has 14 residues. V lost 4 bases and J lost 1, with 10 bases in between. Germline V gene sequence: CDR1 ENHRY, CDR2 SYGVKD. The CDR3 sequence: CAISGAVGNTEAFF. DNA for the CDR3: TGTGCCATCAGTGGCGCGGTGGGGAACACTGAAGCTTTCTTT.

The chain combines TRBV27 with TRBJ1-2, with D possibly being TRBD1 (6 bases). The CDR3 has 13 amino acids. Trimming took off 4 bases at V and 6 bases at J, with 12 bases between the two ends. The V gene's germline CDR1 is MNHEY and CDR2 SMNVEV (reference sequence). In nucleotides, the CDR3 is TGTGCCAGCAGTTCAATGGGGGGCAATGGCTACACCTTC. Its protein is CASSSMGGNGYTF.

The V gene is TRBV7-3, the J gene TRBJ2-5, with TRBD1 as a possible D gene (6 bases). The ends were cut back, 5 bases at V and 5 bases at J, with 15 bases in the middle. The germline V gene has CDR1 SGHTA and CDR2 FQGTGA. The CDR3 length is 14 residues. The CDR3 region is CASSPGSQGETQYF. The DNA of the CDR3 is TGTGCCAGCAGCCCCGGGTCGCAGGGGGAGACCCAGTACTTC.

The chain combines TRBV18 with TRBJ1-3; the D gene is possibly TRBD1 (5 bases). Germline CDR1 and CDR2: KGHSH and LQKENI. Trimming left V 3 bases short and J 8 bases short, with 20 bases between. The CDR3 has 16 residues. CDR3 in amino acids: CASSPLITGPRDTIYF. The CDR3 bases are TGTGCCAGCTCACCTCTAATAACGGGACCTCGAGACACCATATATTTT.

The rearrangement links TRBV30 to TRBJ2-5, with a possible D match to TRBD2 (6 bases). V was pared by 5 bases and J by 4 bases, with 17 bases between. Germline values: CDR1 GTSNPN, CDR2 SVGIG (reference sequence). This CDR3 has 14 residues. CDR3 region: CAWGGPLGGETQYF. The CDR3 bases are TGTGCCTGGGGCGGACCGCTCGGGGGAGAGACCCAGTACTTC.

The chain links TRBV21-1 to TRBJ2-1. TRBV21-1 is noted as a pseudogene. The CDR3 has 17 residues. CDR3 sequence: CASSKVRPIVPYNEQFF. CDR3 nucleotide sequence: TGTGCCAGCAGCAAAGTTCGACCGATAGTGCCCTACAATGAGCAGTTCTTC.

The CDR3 nucleotides read TGTGCCAGCAGTCGCAGGGGATTGGGGGTAGAGACCCAGTACTTC. Its translation: CASSRRGLGVETQYF. This rearrangement joins TRBV28 to TRBJ2-5, with a weak D call TRBD1 (6 bases). The CDR3 totals 15 residues. Trimming removed 5 bases at V and 4 bases at J, with 17 bases between. Per the germline V gene, CDR1 is MDHEN and CDR2 is SYDVKM.

The sample holds a few counts of this clone. The chain uses TRBV29-1 and TRBJ2-3; TRBD2 matches at 7 bases. Trimming cost V 6 bases and J 2 bases; bases outside gene matches: 5. This CDR3 has 13 amino acids. Germline loops: CDR1 SQVTM, CDR2 ANQGSEA. CDR3: CSVRAGNTDTQYF. CDR3 in DNA: TGCAGCGTCCGAGCGGGGAACACAGATACGCAGTATTTT.

CDR3 in amino acids: CASGLISGTTGELFF. CDR3 DNA sequence: TGTGCTAGTGGTTTGATCTCCGGGACAACCGGGGAGCTGTTTTTT. The chain has TRBV12-5 and TRBJ2-2; maybe TRBD1 (6 bases). V was trimmed by 2 bases and J by 5 bases, leaving 12 bases between them. The CDR3 has 15 amino acids. CDR1 is LGHNT and CDR2 is FRNRAP in the germline V gene.

This sequence joins TRBV21-1 and TRBJ2-7; the table's D call, TRBD2, has no DNA check behind it. TRBV21-1 is reported as a pseudogene. The CDR3 spans 17 residues. The CDR3 DNA is TGTGCCAGCAGCCTTAGGAGGCCCGGGACTACATTGTACGAGCAGTACTTC. Translation gives CASSLRRPGTTLYEQYF.

This clone was found once. The rearrangement links TRBV10-3 to TRBJ2-2, with TRBD1 identical over 10 bases. CDR3 size: 16 residues. V was clipped by 4 bases and J by 4 bases; unmatched bases: 6. Germline V gene lookup returns CDR1 ENHRY and CDR2 SYGVKD. The CDR3 DNA sequence: TGTGCCATCAGTGTGTCTGACAGGGGGCCCACCGGGGAGCTGTTTTTT. Translating it yields CAISVSDRGPTGELFF.

The chain has TRBV28 and TRBJ2-5, with 7 bases matching TRBD2. Germline loops: CDR1 MDHEN, CDR2 SYDVKM. The CDR3 contains 14 residues. Germline trimming cut 3 bases from V and 1 base from J; bases unmatched to any gene: 2. CDR3 protein: CASSLGGGQETQYF. CDR3 sequence (DNA): TGTGCCAGCAGTTTGGGGGGGGGCCAAGAGACCCAGTACTTC.

Sample share makes this clone medium-sized. This rearrangement joins TRBV30 to TRBJ1-4; a weak D match, TRBD1 (6 bases). Germline CDR1 and CDR2: GTSNPN and SVGIG (reference sequence). CDR3 length: 13 amino acids. Trimming left V 1 base short and J 7 bases short, with 10 bases between. The CDR3 reads CAWSGGAVEKLFF. The CDR3 bases are TGTGCCTGGAGTGGGGGGGCGGTTGAAAAACTGTTTTTT.

This sequence joins TRBV27 and TRBJ2-5; TRBD1 or TRBD2 may be the D gene (5 bases each). The CDR3 is 13 residues long. The V end lost 5 bases, the J end lost 4 bases, and 11 bases lay between the germline ends. The germline CDR1 and CDR2 sequences are MNHEY and SMNVEV (reference sequence). This CDR3 reads CASSGTPGETQYF. The CDR3, as DNA: TGTGCCAGCAGTGGGACCCCGGGAGAGACCCAGTACTTC.

The chain has TRBV27 and TRBJ2-7; 9 nucleotides match TRBD1. From germline, CDR1 is MNHEY and CDR2 SMNVEV (reference sequence). V lost 5 bases and J lost 0; bases outside the gene matches: 5. The CDR3 spans 15 residues. The CDR3 DNA reads as TGTGCCAGCAGTAACCGGGACAGGGACTCCTACGAGCAGTACTTC. This sequence encodes CASSNRDRDSYEQYF.

This clone is a singleton in its sample. The genes are TRBV27 and TRBJ1-5; no reliable D call. This CDR3 comprises 15 residues. V was clipped by 4 bases and J by 2 bases, with 12 bases between them. From germline, CDR1 is MNHEY and CDR2 SMNVEV (reference sequence). CDR3 loop: CASSYRALGNQPQHF. CDR3 DNA: TGTGCCAGCAGTTATCGGGCTTTGGGCAATCAGCCCCAGCATTTT.

This chain joins TRBV30 and TRBJ1-2; D possibly corresponds to TRBD1 (5 bases). The CDR3 loop spans 14 amino acids. V shed 3 bases and J shed 1 base, with 12 bases lying between them. The germline CDR1 and CDR2 sequences are GTSNPN and SVGIG (reference sequence). The CDR3 DNA reads as TGTGCCTGGAGGCAAGGGGTTGGTAACTATGGCTACACCTTC. Its translation: CAWRQGVGNYGYTF. The full variable domain, completed using reference TRBV30 and TRBJ1-2, is SQTIHQWPATLVQPVGSPLSLECTVEGTSNPNLYWYRQAAGRGLQLLFYSVGIGQISSEVPQNLSASRPQDRQFILSSKKLLLSDSGFYLCAWRQGVGNYGYTFGSGTRLTVV.

J is TRBJ1-1 and V is TRBV30; D is unresolved. Between the trimmed V and J ends, which lost 0 bases and 8 bases, there was a span of 13 bases. CDR3 length equals 13 residues. CDR1 is GTSNPN, CDR2 SVGIG, per germline (reference sequence). The CDR3 here is CAWSVRARAEAFF. CDR3 DNA: TGTGCCTGGAGTGTAAGGGCCCGGGCCGAAGCTTTCTTT.

This sequence joins TRBV10-3 and TRBJ2-1, with TRBD2 matching over 10 bases. This CDR3 contains 14 residues. Germline V gene data show CDR1 as ENHRY and CDR2 as SYGVKD. J was trimmed by 7 bases and V by 7 bases; bases with no gene match: 7. The CDR3 loop reads CAINKRGGENEQFF. CDR3 coding DNA: TGTGCCATCAATAAGCGGGGGGGAGAGAATGAGCAGTTCTTC.

The rearrangement joins TRBV5-1 to TRBJ1-1, with unresolved D. V was shortened by 1 base and J by 1 base, with 5 bases between the two germline ends. The CDR3 is 13 amino acids. Germline V gene lookup returns CDR1 SGHRS and CDR2 YFSETQ. As DNA, the CDR3 is TGCGCCAGCAGCTTGAACCGGAACACTGAAGCTTTCTTT. Amino acid sequence: CASSLNRNTEAFF.

V is TRBV10-3 and J is TRBJ2-3, with D perhaps matching TRBD1 (5 bases). This CDR3 comprises 14 residues. Germline V lookup: CDR1 ENHRY, CDR2 SYGVKD. Trimming shortened V by 2 bases and J by 4 bases, and 10 bases separated the two germline ends. CDR3 region: CAISEGIGADTQYF. The CDR3 DNA follows: TGTGCCATCAGTGAGGGGATAGGGGCAGATACGCAGTATTTT.